This T cell receptor (beta chain) was captured in a study of blood T cells in healthy people across ages. Notes on the study in general: From one million sequenced T cells, diversity estimates were lower bounds.

The germline gives CDR1 SGHTA, CDR2 FQGNSA. The CDR3 has 13 residues. V gave up 4 bases and J gave up 4 bases, with 10 bases separating them. A word on this clonotype: Its specificity is not known.

All donors came from Russia, were Caucasian and healthy, and spanned ages about 6 to 95. Extracted total RNA amounted to at least 5.5 micrograms for each sample. With a J-beta primer mix and a sample-barcoded 5' primer, a second PCR ran about 7 to 12 cycles. TCRdb called the 5' RACE reads again in MiXCR, with one record for every CDR3 protein. Seen here are 1.4 million or so distinct CDR3 sequences, under 55% observed once, and the top ten hold about 4%. The origin of this receptor is a woman under 30 in good health. The specimen was blood. J is TRBJ2-5 and V is TRBV7-2, with D possibly being TRBD2 (5 bases). The CDR3 reads CASSSDYRETQYF. The DNA for the CDR3 is TGTGCCAGCAGCTCCGACTACCGAGAGACCCAGTACTTC.